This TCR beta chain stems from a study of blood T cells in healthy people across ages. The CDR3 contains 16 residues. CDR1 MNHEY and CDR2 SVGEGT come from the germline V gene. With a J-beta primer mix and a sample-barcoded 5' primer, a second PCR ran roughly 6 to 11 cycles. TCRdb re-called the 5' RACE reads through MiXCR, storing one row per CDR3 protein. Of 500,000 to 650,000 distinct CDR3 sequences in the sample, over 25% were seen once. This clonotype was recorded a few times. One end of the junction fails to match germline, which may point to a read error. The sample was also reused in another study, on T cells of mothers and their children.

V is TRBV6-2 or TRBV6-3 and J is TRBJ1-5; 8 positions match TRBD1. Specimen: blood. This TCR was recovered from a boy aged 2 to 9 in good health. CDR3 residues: CTSSFVQGDSNQPQHF. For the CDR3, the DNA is TGTACCAGCAGTTTCGTACAGGGGGATAGCAATCAGCCCCAGCATTTT.